These T cell receptor beta chains were read from a single sample in a study of PD-1 blockade in classical Hodgkin lymphoma. Measured with immunoSEQ multiplex PCR; TCRdb has only the in-frame clones, and not every one. The repertoire holds around 14,000 clones, with about 73% as singletons. Sequencing was performed on peripheral blood mononuclear cells (PBMCs), taken before the second cycle of nivolumab. These receptor sequences come from a human donor with classical Hodgkin lymphoma. Both conserved end residues are trimmed from each CDR3. Clone size is shown for a subset of rows, as once, few, many or a class of expanded clone.

V: TRBV28
size: few
CDR3: ASISDTYEQY

V: TRBV4-1
size: NA
CDR3: ASSQVQGYEQY

V: TRBV5-4
size: NA
CDR3: ASSAAGPDTQY

V: TRBV2
size: once
CDR3: ASTLLRGHTEAF

V: TRBV11-2
size: few
CDR3: ASSLDRLTMNTEAF

V: TRBV6-1
size: NA
CDR3: ASSEARGGGGISYEQY

V: TRBV7-2
size: medium-sized
CDR3: ASSLSLGGTDLNTEAF

V: TRBV5-6
size: NA
CDR3: ASSLQSGLQY

V: TRBV10-3
size: NA
CDR3: AISESLGVTEAF

V: TRBV4-2
size: NA
CDR3: ASSQDGRGGDGYT

V: TRBV13
size: NA
CDR3: ASSHGGGTSGSPLH

V: TRBV2
size: NA
CDR3: ASSEEVPRSYEQY

V: TRBV7-2
size: NA
CDR3: ASSLGVLAGYEQF

V: TRBV18
size: NA
CDR3: ASSPPNTNQPQH

V: TRBV28
size: NA
CDR3: ASSVLISYNEQF

V: TRBV19
size: NA
CDR3: ASSSYSGTDQETQY

V: TRBV5-4
size: NA
CDR3: ASSVGDRSIGTEAF

V: TRBV9
size: NA
CDR3: ASSVTGNTDTQY

V: TRBV11-2
size: NA
CDR3: ASSYTGRTHTDTQY

V: TRBV5-1
size: NA
CDR3: ASSLGDRTNTEAF